This T cell receptor beta chain originates from a study of shared clonotypes between healthy human individuals. The germline CDR1 and CDR2 sequences are GTSNPN and SVGIG (reference sequence). This CDR3 is built from 13 residues. J gave up 3 bases and V 5 bases, and 5 bases lay outside the gene matches. The authors ran unsorted PBMC replicate PCRs on around 320 ng DNA, 25,000 to 35,000 T cell genomes. Only in-frame clones appear in the TCRdb table, and some are missing; sequencing was by immunoSEQ multiplex PCR. The table lists about 460,000 clones, around 77% of them singletons. The clonotype comes from a woman aged 40 to 55 in good health. Some clones in this sample may be carry-over from other donors' samples. The rearrangement links TRBV30 to TRBJ1-1; TRBD1 matches at 8 bases. Sequencing input: PBMCs. The CDR3 loop reads CAWLQGADTEAFF. The CDR3 DNA follows: TGTGCCTGGCTCCAGGGGGCGGACACTGAAGCTTTCTTT. Combining the CDR3 with reference TRBV30 and TRBJ1-1 gives the whole variable domain SQTIHQWPATLVQPVGSPLSLECTVEGTSNPNLYWYRQAAGRGLQLLFYSVGIGQISSEVPQNLSASRPQDRQFILSSKKLLLSDSGFYLCAWLQGADTEAFFGQGTRLTVV.